The rows below give T cell receptor beta chains drawn from one sample of a study of cytomegalovirus exposure and HLA in healthy donors. Profiling relied on immunoSEQ multiplex PCR, and the TCRdb table lists in-frame clones only, not all of them. The sample yields some 210,000 clones, 75% to 90% seen once. Sequenced material: PBMCs. The receptors shown here come from a young man in good health and CMV-seronegative. The CDR3 runs from the conserved cysteine through the conserved F or W. The D gene is left open where the match is weak. Not every row has a clone size; where given, it reads once, few, many or a size class.

D	J	V	size	DNA	CDR3
-	TRBJ2-2	TRBV28	-	TGTGCCACCAGGAAAGGGGGGGAGAACACCGGGGAGCTGTTTTTT	CATRKGGENTGELFF
-	TRBJ1-4	TRBV28	-	TGTGCCAGCAGTTTAGAAGGGGCAGCAACTAATGAAAAACTGTTTTTT	CASSLEGAATNEKLFF
-	TRBJ2-5	TRBV5-8	-	TGTGCCAGCAGCTTCCTACTACGGAGCCGGACCCAGTACTTC	CASSFLLRSRTQYF
-	TRBJ1-5	TRBV28	-	TGTGCCAGCAGACTACAGGGAACTCAGCCCCAGCATTTT	CASRLQGTQPQHF
TRBD2	TRBJ2-7	TRBV7-9	-	TGTTCCAGCAGCTCCATCGGGGGGGGCCGGTCGGACGAGCAGTACTTC	CSSSSIGGGRSDEQYF
-	TRBJ2-2	TRBV5-6	-	TGTGCCAGCAGCTTATATAGCTCGGGACTCAACACCGGGGAGCTGTTTTTT	CASSLYSSGLNTGELFF
TRBD1	TRBJ2-3	TRBV9	-	TGTGCCAGCAGCCCACGACAGGGCACTCTAACAGATACGCAGTATTTT	CASSPRQGTLTDTQYF
-	TRBJ2-7	TRBV5-1	-	TGCGCCAGCAGCGCGGAACATCGAGGTGGCGAGCAGTACTTC	CASSAEHRGGEQYF
TRBD1	TRBJ2-7	TRBV7-9	-	TGTGCCAGCAGCTTAGGTAGGGGCAGGGGGCCCTACGAGCAGTACTTC	CASSLGRGRGPYEQYF
TRBD1	TRBJ1-2	TRBV6-5	-	TGTGCCAGCAATCGGGACAGGGGGCTAGGGGGCTACACCTTC	CASNRDRGLGGYTF
TRBD1	TRBJ1-4	TRBV11-2	-	TGTGCCAGCAGCAGATCTCAGGGGGGAAATGAAAAACTGTTTTTT	CASSRSQGGNEKLFF
-	TRBJ2-1	TRBV11-1	-	TGTGCCAGCAGCTTACACCGCGGGAAAATGATGTATGAGCAGTTCTTC	CASSLHRGKMMYEQFF
TRBD1	TRBJ2-1	TRBV6-1	-	TGTGCCAGCACTATCACAGGGGGCCCCTACAATGAGCAGTTCTTC	CASTITGGPYNEQFF
TRBD1	TRBJ2-1	TRBV2	-	TGTGCCATACAGGGGGCTGGAGAGCAGTTCTTC	CAIQGAGEQFF
-	TRBJ2-5	TRBV7-9	-	TGTGCCAGCAGCTTAGGACAGACAGGGGAGGGACAAGAGACCCAGTACTTC	CASSLGQTGEGQETQYF
TRBD2	TRBJ2-7	TRBV7-6	once	TGTGCCAGCAGCTTCCTAGCGGGAGGGCTCGAGCAGTACTTC	CASSFLAGGLEQYF
-	TRBJ1-3	TRBV30	-	TGTGCCTGGACAGTTAATTCTGGAAACACCATATATTTT	CAWTVNSGNTIYF
TRBD1	TRBJ2-7	TRBV28	-	TGTGCCAGCAGTCCGGCTAGGTGGGCAGGGGGCCCAAAACCCTTCTACGAGCAGTACTTC	CASSPARWAGGPKPFYEQYF
TRBD1	TRBJ2-7	TRBV2	few	TGTGCCAGCGTTGTTCCGGGACAGGACTACGAGCAGTACTTC	CASVVPGQDYEQYF
-	TRBJ1-2	TRBV5-1	-	TGCGCCAGCAGTCCCGGGACACGGTATGGCTACACCTTC	CASSPGTRYGYTF
TRBD1	TRBJ1-6	TRBV6-1	-	TGTGCCAGCAGTATCCGGACAGGGTATAATTCACCCCTCCACTTT	CASSIRTGYNSPLHF
-	TRBJ2-2	TRBV7-6	-	TGTGCCAGCAGCTTAGTTTTAACCGGGGAGCTGTTTTTT	CASSLVLTGELFF
-	TRBJ2-7	TRBV5-6	-	TGTGCCAGCAGCTTGGAGGCAGGGATTAGCTCCTACGAGCAGTACTTC	CASSLEAGISSYEQYF
-	TRBJ1-1	TRBV19	-	TGTGCCAGTAGTATAGTGGGGGCCAGGGGCCAGACTGAAGCTTTCTTT	CASSIVGARGQTEAFF
TRBD1	TRBJ2-7	TRBV6-5	-	TGTGCCAGCAGTACCCGGGACAGCTACGAGCAGTACTTC	CASSTRDSYEQYF
-	TRBJ1-2	TRBV10-3	-	TGTGCCATCGCGGGGACCAGCCAGAGCTATGGCTACACCTTC	CAIAGTSQSYGYTF
-	TRBJ1-5	TRBV6-1	-	TGTGCCAGCAGTGACTCGGGTGATCAGCCCCAGCATTTT	CASSDSGDQPQHF
-	TRBJ2-1	TRBV29-1	-	TGCAGCAGCCTAAGGGAGCTAGACTACAATGAGCAGTTCTTC	CSSLRELDYNEQFF